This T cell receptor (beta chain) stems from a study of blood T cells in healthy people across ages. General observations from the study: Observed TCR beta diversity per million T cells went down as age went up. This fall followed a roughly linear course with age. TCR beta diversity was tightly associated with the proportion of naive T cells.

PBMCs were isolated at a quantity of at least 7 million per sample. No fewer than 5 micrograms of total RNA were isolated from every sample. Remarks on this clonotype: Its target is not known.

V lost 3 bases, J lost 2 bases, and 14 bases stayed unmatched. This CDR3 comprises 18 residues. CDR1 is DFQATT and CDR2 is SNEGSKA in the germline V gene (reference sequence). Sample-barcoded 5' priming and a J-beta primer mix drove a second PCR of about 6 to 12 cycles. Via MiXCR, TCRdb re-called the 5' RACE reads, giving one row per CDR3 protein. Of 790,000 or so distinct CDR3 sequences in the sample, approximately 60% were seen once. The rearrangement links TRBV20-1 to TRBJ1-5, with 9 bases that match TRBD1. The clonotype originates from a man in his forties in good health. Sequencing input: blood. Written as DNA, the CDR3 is TGCAGTGCTAGCGGCGGGACAGGGAAGGAGGGCGGCAATCAGCCCCAGCATTTT. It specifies CSASGGTGKEGGNQPQHF.